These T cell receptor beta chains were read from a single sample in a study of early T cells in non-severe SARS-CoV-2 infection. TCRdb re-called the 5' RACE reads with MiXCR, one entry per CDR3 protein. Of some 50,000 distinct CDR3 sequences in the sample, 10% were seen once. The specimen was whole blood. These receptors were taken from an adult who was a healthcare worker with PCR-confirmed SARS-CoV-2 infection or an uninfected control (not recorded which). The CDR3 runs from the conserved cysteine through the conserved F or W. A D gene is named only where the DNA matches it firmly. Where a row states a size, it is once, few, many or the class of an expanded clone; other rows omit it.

cdr3_nt: TGTGCCAGCACCCGGACAGGGCGGACCGGGGAGCTGTTTTTT
cdr3_aa: CASTRTGRTGELFF
j_call: TRBJ2-2
d_call: TRBD1
v_call: TRBV12-3/TRBV12-4
clone_size: .

cdr3_nt: TGTGCCAGCAGCTCGCTTAGGGGACAGGGATACAATGAGCAGTTCTTC
cdr3_aa: CASSSLRGQGYNEQFF
j_call: TRBJ2-1
d_call: TRBD1
v_call: TRBV11-2
clone_size: .

cdr3_nt: TGTGCCAGCAGCTCCGGACCTGGCATGGCCCAGTACTTC
cdr3_aa: CASSSGPGMAQYF
j_call: TRBJ2-5
d_call: .
v_call: TRBV7-3
clone_size: many

cdr3_nt: TGCAGTGCCACGGGACTAGCGGGAAGACCACACAATGAGCAGTTCTTC
cdr3_aa: CSATGLAGRPHNEQFF
j_call: TRBJ2-1
d_call: TRBD2
v_call: TRBV20-1
clone_size: .

cdr3_nt: TGCAGCGCCGCGGGGACAGGGGGCAATGAGCAGTTCTTC
cdr3_aa: CSAAGTGGNEQFF
j_call: TRBJ2-1
d_call: TRBD1
v_call: TRBV20-1
clone_size: .

cdr3_nt: TGTGCCAGCAGCTTATCCGGACAGGGGGATTCACCCCTCCACTTT
cdr3_aa: CASSLSGQGDSPLHF
j_call: TRBJ1-6
d_call: TRBD1
v_call: TRBV7-8
clone_size: many

cdr3_nt: TGCAGTGCCCCAATCGGGACATCTAGCACAGATACGCAGTATTTT
cdr3_aa: CSAPIGTSSTDTQYF
j_call: TRBJ2-3
d_call: .
v_call: TRBV20-1
clone_size: few

cdr3_nt: TGTGCCAGCAGTGAAATATTCCTCCGAGACAGGGACACCGGGGAGCTGTTTTTT
cdr3_aa: CASSEIFLRDRDTGELFF
j_call: TRBJ2-2
d_call: TRBD1
v_call: TRBV25-1
clone_size: .

cdr3_nt: TGTGCCAGCAGCCAGGACCCCGCCGGCGGCTACACCTTC
cdr3_aa: CASSQDPAGGYTF
j_call: TRBJ1-2
d_call: .
v_call: TRBV14
clone_size: many

cdr3_nt: TGCAGCGTCCCCCAAGCCCCCTCAGATACGCAGTATTTT
cdr3_aa: CSVPQAPSDTQYF
j_call: TRBJ2-3
d_call: .
v_call: TRBV29-1
clone_size: .

cdr3_nt: TGTGCCAGCAGTCAAGACAGACATGGCTACACCTTC
cdr3_aa: CASSQDRHGYTF
j_call: TRBJ1-2
d_call: .
v_call: TRBV13
clone_size: many

cdr3_nt: TGTGCCAGCAGTGAACAAGTGGGACTGGTGAACGCGGCTTTCTTT
cdr3_aa: CASSEQVGLVNAAFF
j_call: TRBJ1-1
d_call: .
v_call: TRBV2
clone_size: few

cdr3_nt: TGTGCCAGCAGAGAACAACAGGGGCGAGGGGGCTACACCTTC
cdr3_aa: CASREQQGRGGYTF
j_call: TRBJ1-2
d_call: TRBD1
v_call: TRBV12-3/TRBV12-4
clone_size: few

cdr3_nt: TGTGCCAGTAGTTTAACTAGCGGGGGGGCCTACAATGAGCAGTTCTTC
cdr3_aa: CASSLTSGGAYNEQFF
j_call: TRBJ2-1
d_call: TRBD2
v_call: TRBV19
clone_size: many

cdr3_nt: TGTGCCAGTAGTACAAGCCGGGACAGGCGATCTAGCACAGATACGCAGTATTTT
cdr3_aa: CASSTSRDRRSSTDTQYF
j_call: TRBJ2-3
d_call: TRBD1
v_call: TRBV19
clone_size: few

cdr3_nt: TGTGCCAGCAGCTTAATGCGGGGGGCCGTTTATGGAGCGACCGCAGATACGCAGTATTTT
cdr3_aa: CASSLMRGAVYGATADTQYF
j_call: TRBJ2-3
d_call: TRBD2
v_call: TRBV7-9
clone_size: many

cdr3_nt: TGCAGCGCCATGGATAGCCACCAAGAGACCCAGTACTTC
cdr3_aa: CSAMDSHQETQYF
j_call: TRBJ2-5
d_call: .
v_call: TRBV29-1
clone_size: few

cdr3_nt: TGTGCCAGCAGCGACGGGACAGGGGGATCCAGAACTGAAGCTTTCTTT
cdr3_aa: CASSDGTGGSRTEAFF
j_call: TRBJ1-1
d_call: TRBD1
v_call: TRBV11-2
clone_size: .

cdr3_nt: TGTGCCATCAGTGAGTCTGCGGGGGAAAATGAGCAGTTCTTC
cdr3_aa: CAISESAGENEQFF
j_call: TRBJ2-1
d_call: TRBD2
v_call: TRBV10-3
clone_size: .

cdr3_nt: TGTGCCAGCAGAAAGGGGGGGACGAACAATGAGCAGTTCTTC
cdr3_aa: CASRKGGTNNEQFF
j_call: TRBJ2-1
d_call: .
v_call: TRBV27
clone_size: many

cdr3_nt: TGTGCCAGCAGCCGCTTCTACCAAGAGACCCAGTACTTC
cdr3_aa: CASSRFYQETQYF
j_call: TRBJ2-5
d_call: .
v_call: TRBV7-2
clone_size: few

cdr3_nt: TGTGCCAGCAGCTGGAACACCGGGGAGCTGTTTTTT
cdr3_aa: CASSWNTGELFF
j_call: TRBJ2-2
d_call: .
v_call: TRBV7-9
clone_size: few

cdr3_nt: TGTGCCAGCAGCCCTTACAGCGGATCCTACAATGAGCAGTTCTTC
cdr3_aa: CASSPYSGSYNEQFF
j_call: TRBJ2-1
d_call: .
v_call: TRBV7-6
clone_size: .

cdr3_nt: TGTGCCAGCAGCAAAGAGAGGCACTTCTATGGCTACACCTTC
cdr3_aa: CASSKERHFYGYTF
j_call: TRBJ1-2
d_call: .
v_call: TRBV21-1
clone_size: few

cdr3_nt: TGTGCCAGCAGCCGACCGAGAGAATTTAACATTCAGTACTTC
cdr3_aa: CASSRPREFNIQYF
j_call: TRBJ2-4
d_call: .
v_call: TRBV5-6
clone_size: few

cdr3_nt: TGCAGTGCTGGCGGGGTTTATACGCAGTATTTT
cdr3_aa: CSAGGVYTQYF
j_call: TRBJ2-3
d_call: .
v_call: TRBV20-1
clone_size: .

cdr3_nt: TGTGCCAGCAGTATCTCAGGAACCGGGGAGCTGTTTTTT
cdr3_aa: CASSISGTGELFF
j_call: TRBJ2-2
d_call: .
v_call: TRBV12-3/TRBV12-4
clone_size: few

cdr3_nt: TGTGCCAGCAGTTCTGACAACCTTAGCAATCAGCCCCAGCATTTT
cdr3_aa: CASSSDNLSNQPQHF
j_call: TRBJ1-5
d_call: .
v_call: TRBV6-2/TRBV6-3
clone_size: few